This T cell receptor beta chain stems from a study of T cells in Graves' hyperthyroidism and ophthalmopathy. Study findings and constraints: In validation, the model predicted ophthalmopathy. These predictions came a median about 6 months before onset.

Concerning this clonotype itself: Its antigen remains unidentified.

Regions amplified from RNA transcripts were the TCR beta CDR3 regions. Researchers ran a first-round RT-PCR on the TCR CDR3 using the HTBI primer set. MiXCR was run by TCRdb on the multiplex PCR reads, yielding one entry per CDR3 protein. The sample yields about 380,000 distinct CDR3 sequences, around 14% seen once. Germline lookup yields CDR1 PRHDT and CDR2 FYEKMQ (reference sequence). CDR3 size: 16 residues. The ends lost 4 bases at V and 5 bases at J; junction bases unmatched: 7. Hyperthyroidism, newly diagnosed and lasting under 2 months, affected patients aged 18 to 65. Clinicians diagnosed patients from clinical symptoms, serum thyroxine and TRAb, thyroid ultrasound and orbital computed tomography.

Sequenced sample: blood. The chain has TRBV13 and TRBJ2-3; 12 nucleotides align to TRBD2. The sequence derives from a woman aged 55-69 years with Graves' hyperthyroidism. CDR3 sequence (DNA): TGTGCCAGCAGCTCTCGACTAGCGGGAGCCCAAGATACGCAGTATTTT. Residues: CASSSRLAGAQDTQYF.